This TCR beta chain originates from a study of CD8+CD57+ T cells in acquired aplastic anemia. Profiling of TCR beta VDJ combinations and CDR3 sequences used genomic DNA as template. TCRdb re-called the reads with MiXCR, one entry per CDR3 protein. The sample comprises 130,000 or so distinct CDR3 sequences, 35% to 50% of which are singletons, and 8.4% rests with the top ten. This CDR3 is built from 16 residues. Trimming removed 2 bases from V and 2 bases from J, with 14 bases in between. CDR1 is LNHDA and CDR2 is SQIVND in the germline V gene (reference sequence). This clonotype has only a few counts. Its antigen remains unknown. A much larger clone differs by one base, so this may be a read error. Findings and limits, study-wide: The number of CD8+ CDR3 sequences shared by patients and controls was 25 to 35.

This receptor was obtained from a human donor in good health, serving as a control. Sequencing was carried out using sorted CD4+, CD8+, or CD8+CD57+ T cells (not recorded which) from PBMCs. The chain is built from TRBV19 and TRBJ2-3; tentative D call: TRBD2 (6 bases). CDR3 region: CASSIRAGSHTDTQYF. The CDR3 DNA reads TGTGCCAGTAGTATAAGGGCGGGATCTCACACAGATACGCAGTATTTT.